This T cell receptor (beta chain) was observed in a study of blood T cell repertoires in COVID-19. At the level of the study: Samples of COVID-19 (acute and convalescent) were obtained from the United States, Italy and Spain. Sample material is recorded as cDNA or gDNA derived from T cells, B-cell-depleted T cells, or PBMCs.

Sequencing was performed with immunoSEQ multiplex PCR; in TCRdb, only in-frame clones are kept and a portion is missing. The table lists some 250,000 clones, 75% to 90% of them singletons. The age range of participants was 18 to 89 years, with residence in about two dozen US areas. Participants' reported clinical history set cohort assignment. The junction had 4 bases not matched to a gene; V was cut back by 5 bases and J by 0 bases. CDR1 is KGHDR, CDR2 SFDVKD, per germline. This CDR3 contains 16 residues. The source material was PBMCs or T cells enriched from blood (not recorded which). The sequence derives from a woman aged 35 to 49 with acute COVID-19. The chain recombines TRBV24-1 with TRBJ1-5, with 9 bases fitting TRBD1. CDR3 bases: TGTGCCACCAGTGGAGTGACAGGGGGTAGCAATCAGCCCCAGCATTTT. Its protein product is CATSGVTGGSNQPQHF.